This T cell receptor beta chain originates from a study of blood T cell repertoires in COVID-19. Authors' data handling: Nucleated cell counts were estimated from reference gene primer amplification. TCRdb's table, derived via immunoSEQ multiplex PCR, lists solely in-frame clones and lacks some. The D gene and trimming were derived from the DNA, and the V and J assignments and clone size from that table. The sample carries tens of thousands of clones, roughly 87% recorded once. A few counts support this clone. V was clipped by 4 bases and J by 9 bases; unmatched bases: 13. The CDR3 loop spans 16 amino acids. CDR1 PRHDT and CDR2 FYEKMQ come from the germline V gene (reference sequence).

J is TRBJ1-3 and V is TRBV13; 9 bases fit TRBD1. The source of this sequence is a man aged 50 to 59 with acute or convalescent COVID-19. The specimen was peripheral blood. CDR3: CASSSYSTGGLGTIYF. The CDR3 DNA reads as TGTGCCAGCAGCTCGTATTCGACAGGGGGTTTGGGCACCATATATTTT.